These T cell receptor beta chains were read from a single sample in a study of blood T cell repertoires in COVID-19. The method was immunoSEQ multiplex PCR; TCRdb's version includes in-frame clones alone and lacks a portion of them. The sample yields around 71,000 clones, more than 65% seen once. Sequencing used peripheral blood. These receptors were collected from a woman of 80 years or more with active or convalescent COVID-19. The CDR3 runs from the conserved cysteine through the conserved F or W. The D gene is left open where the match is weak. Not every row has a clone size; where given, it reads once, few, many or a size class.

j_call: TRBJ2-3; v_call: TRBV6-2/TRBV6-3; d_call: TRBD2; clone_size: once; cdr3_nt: TGTGCCAGCAGCCCTATTCCGGCGACTAGCGTGGCAGATACGCAGTATTTT; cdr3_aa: CASSPIPATSVADTQYF
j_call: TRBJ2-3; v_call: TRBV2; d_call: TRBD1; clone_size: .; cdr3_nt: TGTGCCAGCAGCCAGGGGGCTGACACAGATACGCAGTATTTT; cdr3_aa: CASSQGADTDTQYF
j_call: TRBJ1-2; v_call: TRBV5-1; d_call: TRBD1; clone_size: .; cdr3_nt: TGCGCCAGCAGCTTGGAGGGACAGGCCAGTGGCTACACCTTC; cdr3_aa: CASSLEGQASGYTF
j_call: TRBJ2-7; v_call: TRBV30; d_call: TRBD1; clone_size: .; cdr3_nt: TGTGCCTTAACGTTCGGGACAGGGCCTCTGAACGAGCAGTACTTC; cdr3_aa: CALTFGTGPLNEQYF
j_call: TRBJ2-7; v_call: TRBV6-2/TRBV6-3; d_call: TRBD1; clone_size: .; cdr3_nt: TGTGCCAGCAGTTCATCTAACCGGGACAGAGTTTACTTC; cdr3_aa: CASSSSNRDRVYF
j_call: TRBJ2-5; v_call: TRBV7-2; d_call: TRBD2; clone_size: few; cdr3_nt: TGTGCCAGCAGGAGTCGGGGGGGAGCCCCGGAAGAGACCCAGTACTTC; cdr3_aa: CASRSRGGAPEETQYF
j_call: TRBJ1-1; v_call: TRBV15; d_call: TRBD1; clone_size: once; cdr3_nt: TGTGCCACCAGCAGAGACGGGACAGGGAAATCAGCTTTCTTT; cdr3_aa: CATSRDGTGKSAFF
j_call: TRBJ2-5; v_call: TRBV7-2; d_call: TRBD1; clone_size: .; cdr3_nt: TGTGCCAGCAGCCCAAGGACAGGGACCGGGACCCAGTACTTC; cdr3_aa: CASSPRTGTGTQYF
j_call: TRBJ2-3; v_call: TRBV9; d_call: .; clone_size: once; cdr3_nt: TGTGCCAGCAGCGCCGGGGTCGGGGAACCCTTAGATACGCAGTATTTT; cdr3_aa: CASSAGVGEPLDTQYF
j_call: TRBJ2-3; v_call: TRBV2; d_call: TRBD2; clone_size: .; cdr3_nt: TGTGCCAGCACCCAGTCCCGGGGGGGGACAGATACGCAGTATTTT; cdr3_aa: CASTQSRGGTDTQYF
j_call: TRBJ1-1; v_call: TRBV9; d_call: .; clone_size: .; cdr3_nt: TGTGCCAGCAGCCAACGGCCCTTAGGGGCGGACACTGAAGCTTTCTTT; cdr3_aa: CASSQRPLGADTEAFF
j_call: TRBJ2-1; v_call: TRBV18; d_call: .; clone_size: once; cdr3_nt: TGTGCCAGCTCTCCTTTGACAGGATTCTACAATGAGCAGTTCTTC; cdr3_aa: CASSPLTGFYNEQFF
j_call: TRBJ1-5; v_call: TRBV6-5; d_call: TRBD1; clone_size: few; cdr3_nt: TGTGCCAGCGGGGACACAGGGGACAATCAGCCCCAGCATTTT; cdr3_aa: CASGDTGDNQPQHF
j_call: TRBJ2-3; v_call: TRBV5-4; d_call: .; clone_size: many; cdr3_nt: TGTGCCAGCAGCCCGGCGAGGGAGGCAGATACGCAGTATTTT; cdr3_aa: CASSPAREADTQYF
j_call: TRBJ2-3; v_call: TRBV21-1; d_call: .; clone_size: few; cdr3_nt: TGTGCCAGCAGCCGGGACAGGGGTTTTAATACGCAGTATTTT; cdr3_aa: CASSRDRGFNTQYF
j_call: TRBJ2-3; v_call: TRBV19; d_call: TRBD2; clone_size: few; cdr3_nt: TGTGCCAGTAGTATGGTGGGACTAGCCGGGGGAAGGCAGTATTTT; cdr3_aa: CASSMVGLAGGRQYF